One sample yielded the 9 T cell receptor beta chains listed below, sequenced in a study of T cell clones after liver transplantation. Here immunoSEQ multiplex PCR was the method, and the copy in TCRdb shows in-frame clones only, minus some. This table has 98,000 or so clones, about 81% appearing once. The starting material was CD4+ T cells from blood, obtained before liver transplant. The receptors derive from a human donor who received a liver transplant.

The J gene is TRBJ2-2, the V gene TRBV28; 8 nucleotides line up with TRBD1. CDR1 is MDHEN, CDR2 SYDVKM, per germline. The CDR3 runs 15 residues. Germline trimming cut 2 bases from V and 8 bases from J; bases unmatched to any gene: 7. The CDR3 protein is CASSLLGQGGGELFF. In nucleotides, the CDR3 is TGTGCCAGCAGTTTACTTGGACAGGGTGGAGGGGAGCTGTTTTTT.

The rearrangement links TRBV4-2 to TRBJ2-3, with TRBD2 identical over 7 bases. The CDR3 extends over 19 amino acids. The V gene's germline CDR1 is LGHNA and CDR2 YNFKEQ. V was pared by 1 base and J by 4 bases, with 17 bases of the junction left unmatched. CDR3 DNA: TGTGCCAGCAGCCAAGGAATGTCGGGAGCGGGACCCTGGGCAGATACGCAGTATTTT. It yields the protein CASSQGMSGAGPWADTQYF.

This clone was counted a single time. This chain connects TRBV5-6 to TRBJ2-3, with D unresolved. The germline V gene encodes CDR1 SGHDT and CDR2 YYEEEE. Trimming pared 1 base from V and 9 bases from J, leaving 12 bases between. The CDR3 length is 13 residues. CDR3 loop: CASSLSMEDTQYF. CDR3 bases: TGTGCCAGCAGCTTGTCAATGGAAGACACGCAGTATTTT.

This chain connects TRBV6-1 to TRBJ1-4, with D hard to call. This CDR3 has 10 residues. The germline gives CDR1 MNHNS, CDR2 SASEGT. The V end was cut by 5 bases, the J end by 15 bases, with 10 bases between. This chain's CDR3 is CASSYQIMFF. In DNA form, the CDR3 reads TGTGCCAGCAGTTACCAGATAATGTTTTTT.

V usage is TRBV5-4 and J usage is TRBJ2-6, with D unclear. V lost 4 bases and J 2 bases, leaving 13 bases between the germline ends. There are 16 residues in the CDR3. In germline, CDR1 is SGHNT, CDR2 YYREEE (reference sequence). CDR3 bases: TGTGCCAGCAGCAATGTAGGTGGGGCTGGGGCCAACGTCCTGACTTTC. As protein: CASSNVGGAGANVLTF. Looking up the rest from reference TRBV5-4 and TRBJ2-6 gives the full variable domain: ETGVTQSPTHLIKTRGQQVTLRCSSQSGHNTVSWYQQALGQGPQFIFQYYREEENGRGNFPPRFSGLQFPNYSSELNVNALELDDSALYLCASSNVGGAGANVLTFGAGSRLTVL.

This sequence joins TRBV7-9 and TRBJ2-5; 9 bases fit TRBD1. Unmatched junction bases numbered 7, after V lost 3 bases and J lost 2 bases. The CDR3 totals 16 residues. Germline V gene lookup returns CDR1 SEHNR and CDR2 FQNEAQ (reference sequence). The CDR3 DNA sequence: TGTGCCAGCAGCTTTTACCGGGACAGGGATCAAGAGACCCAGTACTTC. It yields the protein CASSFYRDRDQETQYF.

This clone occurred a few times. The rearrangement links TRBV4-1 to TRBJ1-2; 9 bases agree with TRBD1. Germline loops: CDR1 MGHRA, CDR2 YSYEKL. The ends lost 1 base at V and 0 bases at J; junction bases unmatched: 3. CDR3 size: 16 residues. In nucleotides, the CDR3 is TGCGCCAGCAGCCAAGCCGGGACAGGGTCTAACTATGGCTACACCTTC. Encoded protein: CASSQAGTGSNYGYTF.

As for this clone: This sequence may be a read error, since a much larger clone differs from it by one base. J is TRBJ2-7 and V is TRBV7-9, with TRBD1 identical over 7 bases. Germline-derived CDR1 and CDR2 are SEHNR and FQNEAQ (reference sequence). V lost 3 bases, J lost 2 bases, and 4 bases stayed unmatched. The CDR3 has 14 residues. This CDR3 reads CASSFGTATYEQYF. CDR3 DNA: TGTGCCAGCAGCTTCGGGACAGCGACCTACGAGCAGTACTTC.

The rearrangement uses TRBV7-9 and TRBJ2-3; TRBD2 agrees at 7 bases. CDR1 and CDR2 from the germline V gene are SEHNR and FQNEAQ (reference sequence). The V segment lost 7 bases and the J segment 5 bases; nucleotides outside the gene matches: 12. The CDR3 is 15 residues long. In DNA, the CDR3 is TGTGCCAGCATCCTGGGACTAATGGTGGAAGATACGCAGTATTTT. Its translation: CASILGLMVEDTQYF.